This TCR beta chain was recovered during a study of T cells in Graves' hyperthyroidism and ophthalmopathy. In regard to this clonotype: Its antigen is not known.

Study findings and constraints: Appearing also in blood were most of the thyroid clonotypes expanded above 0.001.

Template material for amplifying TCR beta CDR3 regions consisted of RNA transcripts. The HTBI set primed first-round TCR CDR3 RT-PCR. In TCRdb, the multiplex PCR reads were re-called with MiXCR into one record per CDR3 protein. The repertoire has approximately 620,000 distinct CDR3 sequences, approximately 14% of them found once; the top ten carry roughly 5.7%. This TCR came from a woman aged 30 to 39 with Graves' hyperthyroidism that later progressed to Graves' ophthalmopathy. Material for sequencing was blood.

This CDR3 reads CSARDHGLNIKNIQYF. Written as DNA, the CDR3 is TGCAGTGCTAGAGATCACGGCCTCAATATCAAAAACATTCAGTACTTC. This rearrangement joins TRBV20-1 to TRBJ2-4; D gene unclear. V lost 0 bases and J 3 bases, leaving 15 bases between the germline ends. The CDR3 runs to 16 residues. The V gene's germline CDR1 is DFQATT and CDR2 SNEGSKA (reference sequence).